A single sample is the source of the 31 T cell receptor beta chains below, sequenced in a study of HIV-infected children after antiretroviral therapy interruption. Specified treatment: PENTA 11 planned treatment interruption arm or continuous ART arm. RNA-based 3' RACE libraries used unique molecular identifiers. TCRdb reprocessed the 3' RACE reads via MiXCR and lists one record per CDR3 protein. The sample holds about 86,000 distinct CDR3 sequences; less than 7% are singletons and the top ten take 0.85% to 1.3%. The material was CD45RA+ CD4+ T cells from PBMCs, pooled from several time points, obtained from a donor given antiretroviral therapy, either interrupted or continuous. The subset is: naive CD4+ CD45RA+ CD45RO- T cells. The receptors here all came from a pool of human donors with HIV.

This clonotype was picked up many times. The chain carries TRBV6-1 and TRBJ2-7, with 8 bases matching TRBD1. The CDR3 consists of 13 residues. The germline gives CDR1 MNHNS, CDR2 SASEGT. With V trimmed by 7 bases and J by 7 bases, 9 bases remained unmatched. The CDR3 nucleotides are TGTGCCAGCACATTGGACAGGGTACGAGAGCAGTACTTC. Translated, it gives CASTLDRVREQYF.

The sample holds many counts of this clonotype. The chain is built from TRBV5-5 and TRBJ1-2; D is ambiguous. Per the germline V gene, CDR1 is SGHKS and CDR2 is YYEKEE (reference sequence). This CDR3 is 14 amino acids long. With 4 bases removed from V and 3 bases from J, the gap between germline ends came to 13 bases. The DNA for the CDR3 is TGTGCCAGCAGCCCCGGAACGGACCACTATGGCTACACCTTC. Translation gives CASSPGTDHYGYTF.

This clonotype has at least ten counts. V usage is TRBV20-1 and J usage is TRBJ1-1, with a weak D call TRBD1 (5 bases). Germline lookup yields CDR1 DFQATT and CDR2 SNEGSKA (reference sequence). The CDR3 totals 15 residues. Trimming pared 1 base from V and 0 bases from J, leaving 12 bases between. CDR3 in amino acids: CSARAGGGMNTEAFF. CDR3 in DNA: TGCAGTGCTAGAGCCGGGGGAGGAATGAACACTGAAGCTTTCTTT.

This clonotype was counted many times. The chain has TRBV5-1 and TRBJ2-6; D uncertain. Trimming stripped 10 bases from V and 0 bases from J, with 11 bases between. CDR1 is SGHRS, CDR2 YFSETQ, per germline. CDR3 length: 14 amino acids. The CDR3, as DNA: TGCGCCGGTCGGACGGACTCTGGGGCCAACGTCCTGACTTTC. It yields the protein CAGRTDSGANVLTF. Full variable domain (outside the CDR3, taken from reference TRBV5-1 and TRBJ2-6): KAGVTQTPRYLIKTRGQQVTLSCSPISGHRSVSWYQQTPGQGLQFLFEYFSETQRNKGNFPGRFSGRQFSNSRSEMNVSTLELGDSALYLCAGRTDSGANVLTFGAGSRLTVL.

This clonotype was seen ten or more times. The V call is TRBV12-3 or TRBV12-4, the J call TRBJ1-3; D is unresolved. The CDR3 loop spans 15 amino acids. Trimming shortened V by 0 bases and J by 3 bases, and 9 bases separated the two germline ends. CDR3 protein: CASSLAAVGGNTIYF. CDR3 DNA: TGTGCCAGCAGTTTAGCGGCAGTAGGTGGAAACACCATATATTTT.

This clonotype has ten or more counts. The DNA of the CDR3 is TGCAGTGCTAGATCGGACAGGGACGAGCAGTACTTC. Translated: CSARSDRDEQYF. The V and J genes are TRBV20-1 and TRBJ2-7, with TRBD1 matching over 8 bases. Per germline, CDR1 DFQATT and CDR2 SNEGSKA (reference sequence). V lost 2 bases to trimming and J lost 5 bases; unmatched junction nucleotides: 2. The CDR3 contains 12 residues.

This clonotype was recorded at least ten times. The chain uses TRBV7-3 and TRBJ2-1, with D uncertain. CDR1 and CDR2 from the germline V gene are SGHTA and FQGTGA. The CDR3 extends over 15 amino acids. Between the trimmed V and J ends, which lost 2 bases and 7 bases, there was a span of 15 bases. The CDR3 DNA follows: TGTGCCAGCAGCTTACCCGGACCAGTGAGGAATGAGCAGTTCTTC. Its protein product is CASSLPGPVRNEQFF.

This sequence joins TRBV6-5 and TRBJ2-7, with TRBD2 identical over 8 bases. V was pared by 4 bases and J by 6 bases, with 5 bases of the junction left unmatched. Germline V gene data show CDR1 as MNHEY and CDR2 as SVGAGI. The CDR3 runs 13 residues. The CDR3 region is CASSLAGLLEQYF. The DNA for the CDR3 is TGTGCCAGCAGTTTAGCGGGGTTGCTCGAGCAGTACTTC.

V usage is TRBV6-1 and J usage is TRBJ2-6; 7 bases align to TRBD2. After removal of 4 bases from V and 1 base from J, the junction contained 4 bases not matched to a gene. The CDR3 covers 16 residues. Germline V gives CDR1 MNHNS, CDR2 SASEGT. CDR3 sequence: CASSGGRGSGANVLTF. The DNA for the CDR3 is TGTGCCAGCAGTGGGGGGAGGGGATCTGGGGCCAACGTCCTGACTTTC.

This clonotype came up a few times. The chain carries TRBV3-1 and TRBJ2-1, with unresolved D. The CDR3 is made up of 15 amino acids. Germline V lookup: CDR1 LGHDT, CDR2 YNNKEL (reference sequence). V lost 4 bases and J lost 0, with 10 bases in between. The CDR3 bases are TGTGCCAGCAGCCGAAGTTTTAGCTCCTACAATGAGCAGTTCTTC. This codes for CASSRSFSSYNEQFF.

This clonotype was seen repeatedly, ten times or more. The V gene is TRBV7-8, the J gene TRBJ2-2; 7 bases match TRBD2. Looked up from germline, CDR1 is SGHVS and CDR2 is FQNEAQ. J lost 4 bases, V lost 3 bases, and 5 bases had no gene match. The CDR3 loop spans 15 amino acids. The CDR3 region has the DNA TGTGCCAGCAGCTTGGGCGGGAGAGGCACCGGGGAGCTGTTTTTT. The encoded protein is CASSLGGRGTGELFF.

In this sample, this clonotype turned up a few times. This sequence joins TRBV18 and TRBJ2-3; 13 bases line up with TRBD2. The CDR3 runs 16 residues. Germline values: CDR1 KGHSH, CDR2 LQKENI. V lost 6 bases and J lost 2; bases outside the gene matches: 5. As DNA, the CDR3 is TGTGCCAGCTCCGCGACTAGCGGGGGGACCACAGATACGCAGTATTTT. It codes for CASSATSGGTTDTQYF.

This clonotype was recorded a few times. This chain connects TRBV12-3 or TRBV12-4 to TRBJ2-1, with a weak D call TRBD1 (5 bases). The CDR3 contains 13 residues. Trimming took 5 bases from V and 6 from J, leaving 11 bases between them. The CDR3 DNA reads TGTGCCAGCAGTCGAAGACAGACCAATGAGCAGTTCTTC. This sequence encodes CASSRRQTNEQFF.

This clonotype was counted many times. CDR3 in DNA: TGTGCCATCAGTGAGTCCCTAGCGGACTCCTACGAGCAGTACTTC. As protein: CAISESLADSYEQYF. The chain has TRBV10-3 and TRBJ2-7; 7 positions match TRBD2. The CDR3 consists of 15 residues. The ends lost 0 bases at V and 0 bases at J; junction bases unmatched: 2. Germline CDR1 and CDR2: ENHRY and SYGVKD.

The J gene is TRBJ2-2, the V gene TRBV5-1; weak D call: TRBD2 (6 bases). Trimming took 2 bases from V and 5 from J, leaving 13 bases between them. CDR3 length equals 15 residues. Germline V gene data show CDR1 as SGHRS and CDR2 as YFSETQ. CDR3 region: CASSFGPSGTGELFF. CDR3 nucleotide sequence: TGCGCCAGCAGCTTTGGCCCCAGCGGGACCGGGGAGCTGTTTTTT.

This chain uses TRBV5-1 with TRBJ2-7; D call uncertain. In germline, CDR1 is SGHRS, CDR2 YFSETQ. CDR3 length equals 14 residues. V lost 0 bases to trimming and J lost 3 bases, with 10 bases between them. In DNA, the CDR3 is TGCGCCAGCAGCTTGGACGCCAGTAACTACGAGCAGTACTTC. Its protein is CASSLDASNYEQYF.

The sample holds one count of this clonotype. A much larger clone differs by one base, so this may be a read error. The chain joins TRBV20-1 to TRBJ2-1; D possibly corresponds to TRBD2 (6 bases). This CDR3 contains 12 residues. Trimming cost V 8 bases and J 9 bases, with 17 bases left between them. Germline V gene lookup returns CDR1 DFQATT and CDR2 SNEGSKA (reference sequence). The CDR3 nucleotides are TGCAGTACTGGGGTGACTAGAGGTGAGCAGTTCTTC. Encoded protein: CSTGVTRGEQFF.

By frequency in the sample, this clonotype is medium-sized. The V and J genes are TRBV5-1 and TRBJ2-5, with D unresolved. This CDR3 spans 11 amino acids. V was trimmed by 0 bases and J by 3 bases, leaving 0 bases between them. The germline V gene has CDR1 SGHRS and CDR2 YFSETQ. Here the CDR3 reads CASSLEETQYF. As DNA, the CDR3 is TGCGCCAGCAGCTTGGAAGAGACCCAGTACTTC.

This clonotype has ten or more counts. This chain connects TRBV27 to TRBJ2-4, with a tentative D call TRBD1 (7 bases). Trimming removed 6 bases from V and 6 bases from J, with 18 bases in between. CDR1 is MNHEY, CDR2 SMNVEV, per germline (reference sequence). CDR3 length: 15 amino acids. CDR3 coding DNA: TGTGCCAGCAGCCAGGGGGGTCTGAACGGAAACATTCAGTACTTC. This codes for CASSQGGLNGNIQYF.

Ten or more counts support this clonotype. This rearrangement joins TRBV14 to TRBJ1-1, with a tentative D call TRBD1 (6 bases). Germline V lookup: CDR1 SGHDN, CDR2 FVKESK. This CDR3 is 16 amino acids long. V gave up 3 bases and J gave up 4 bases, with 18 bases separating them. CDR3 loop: CASSHRTGTLGTEAFF. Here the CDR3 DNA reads TGTGCCAGCAGCCACCGTACCGGGACACTCGGCACTGAAGCTTTCTTT.

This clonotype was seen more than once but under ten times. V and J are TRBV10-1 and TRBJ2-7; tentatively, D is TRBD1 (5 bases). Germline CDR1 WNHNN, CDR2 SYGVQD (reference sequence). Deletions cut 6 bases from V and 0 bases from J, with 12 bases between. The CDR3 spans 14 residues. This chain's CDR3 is CASSPYRSSYEQYF. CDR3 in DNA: TGCGCCAGCAGCCCGTACAGGAGCTCCTACGAGCAGTACTTC.

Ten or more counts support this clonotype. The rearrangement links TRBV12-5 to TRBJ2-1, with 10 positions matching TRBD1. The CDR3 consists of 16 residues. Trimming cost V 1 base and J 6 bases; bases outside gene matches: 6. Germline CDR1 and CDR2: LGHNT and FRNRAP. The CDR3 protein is CASGLAPGTGANEQFF. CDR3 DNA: TGTGCTAGTGGTTTGGCCCCCGGGACAGGGGCCAATGAGCAGTTCTTC.

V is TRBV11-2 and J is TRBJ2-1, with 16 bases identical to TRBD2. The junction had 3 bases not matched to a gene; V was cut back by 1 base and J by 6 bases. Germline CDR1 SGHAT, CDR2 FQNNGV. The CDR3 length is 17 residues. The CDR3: CASSLAGTSGGANEQFF. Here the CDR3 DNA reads TGTGCCAGCAGCTTAGCGGGGACTAGCGGGGGGGCCAATGAGCAGTTCTTC.

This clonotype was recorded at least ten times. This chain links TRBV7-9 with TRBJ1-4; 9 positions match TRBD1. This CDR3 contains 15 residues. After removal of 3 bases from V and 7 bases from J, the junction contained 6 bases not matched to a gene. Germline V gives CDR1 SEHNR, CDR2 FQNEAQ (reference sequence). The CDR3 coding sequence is TGTGCCAGCAGCTTCGCGGGACAGGGAGTTGAAAAACTGTTTTTT. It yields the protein CASSFAGQGVEKLFF.

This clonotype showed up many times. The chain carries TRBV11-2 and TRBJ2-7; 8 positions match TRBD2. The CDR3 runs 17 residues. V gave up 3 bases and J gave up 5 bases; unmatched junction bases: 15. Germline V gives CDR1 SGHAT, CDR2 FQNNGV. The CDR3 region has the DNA TGTGCCAGCAGCTTGAGGGGCGTCCCCGGGGGGGGCGACGAGCAGTACTTC. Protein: CASSLRGVPGGGDEQYF.

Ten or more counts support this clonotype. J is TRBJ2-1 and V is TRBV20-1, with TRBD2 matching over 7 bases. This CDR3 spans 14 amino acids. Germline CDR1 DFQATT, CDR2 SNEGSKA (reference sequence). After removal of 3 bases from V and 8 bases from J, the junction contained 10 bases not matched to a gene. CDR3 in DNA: TGCAGTGCTAGCTCGGGCGGGAGACATCATGAGCAGTTCTTC. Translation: CSASSGGRHHEQFF.

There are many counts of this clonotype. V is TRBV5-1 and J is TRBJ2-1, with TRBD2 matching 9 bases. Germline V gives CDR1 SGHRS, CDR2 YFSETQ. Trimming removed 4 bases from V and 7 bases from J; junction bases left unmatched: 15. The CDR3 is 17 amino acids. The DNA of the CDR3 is TGCGCCAGCAGCGTTGGCGGAAGCGGGGGGCCGGGGAATGAGCAGTTCTTC. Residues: CASSVGGSGGPGNEQFF.

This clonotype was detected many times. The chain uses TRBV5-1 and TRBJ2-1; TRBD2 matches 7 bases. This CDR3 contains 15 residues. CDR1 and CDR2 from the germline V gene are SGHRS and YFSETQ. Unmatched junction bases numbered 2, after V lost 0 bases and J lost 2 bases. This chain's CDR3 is CASSLGGRAYNEQFF. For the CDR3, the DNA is TGCGCCAGCAGCTTGGGGGGGAGGGCCTACAATGAGCAGTTCTTC.

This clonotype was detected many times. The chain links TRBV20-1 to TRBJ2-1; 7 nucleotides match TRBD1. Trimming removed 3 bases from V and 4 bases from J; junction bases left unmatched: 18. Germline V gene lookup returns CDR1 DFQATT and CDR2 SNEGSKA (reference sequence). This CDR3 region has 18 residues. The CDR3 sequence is CSARGWGPDRVAYNEQFF. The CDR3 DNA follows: TGCAGTGCTAGGGGTTGGGGCCCCGACAGGGTGGCTTACAATGAGCAGTTCTTC.

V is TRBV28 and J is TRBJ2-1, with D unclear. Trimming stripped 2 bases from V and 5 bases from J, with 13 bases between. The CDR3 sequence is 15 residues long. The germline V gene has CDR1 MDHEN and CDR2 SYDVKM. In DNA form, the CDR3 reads TGTGCCAGCAGTTTAATATGGTCCCTAAACAATGAGCAGTTCTTC. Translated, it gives CASSLIWSLNNEQFF.

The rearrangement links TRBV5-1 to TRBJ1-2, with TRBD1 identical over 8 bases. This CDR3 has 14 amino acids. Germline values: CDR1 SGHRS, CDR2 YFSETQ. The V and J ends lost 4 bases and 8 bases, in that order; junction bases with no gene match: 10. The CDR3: CASSEGTGAIGYTF. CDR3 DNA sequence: TGCGCCAGCAGCGAAGGGACAGGAGCAATCGGCTACACCTTC. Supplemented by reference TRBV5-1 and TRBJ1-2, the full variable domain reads KAGVTQTPRYLIKTRGQQVTLSCSPISGHRSVSWYQQTPGQGLQFLFEYFSETQRNKGNFPGRFSGRQFSNSRSEMNVSTLELGDSALYLCASSEGTGAIGYTFGSGTRLTVV.